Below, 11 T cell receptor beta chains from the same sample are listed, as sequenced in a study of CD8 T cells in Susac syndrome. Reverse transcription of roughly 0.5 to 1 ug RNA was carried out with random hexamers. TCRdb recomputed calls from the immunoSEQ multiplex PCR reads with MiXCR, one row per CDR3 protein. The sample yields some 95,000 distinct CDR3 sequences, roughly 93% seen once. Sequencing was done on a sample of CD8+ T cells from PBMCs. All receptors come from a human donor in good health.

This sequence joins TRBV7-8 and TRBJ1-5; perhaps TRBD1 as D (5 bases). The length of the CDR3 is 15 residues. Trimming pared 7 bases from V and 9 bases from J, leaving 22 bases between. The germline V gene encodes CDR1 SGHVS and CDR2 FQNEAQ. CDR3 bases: TGTGCCAGCACTCGGGGGGGGACCCCGGTGCGGCCCCAGCATTTT. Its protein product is CASTRGGTPVRPQHF. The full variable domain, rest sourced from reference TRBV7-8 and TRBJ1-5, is GAGVSQSPRYKVAKRGQDVALRCDPISGHVSLFWYQQALGQGPEFLTYFQNEAQLDKSGLPSDRFFAERPEGSVSTLKIQRTQQEDSAVYLCASTRGGTPVRPQHFGDGTRLSIL.

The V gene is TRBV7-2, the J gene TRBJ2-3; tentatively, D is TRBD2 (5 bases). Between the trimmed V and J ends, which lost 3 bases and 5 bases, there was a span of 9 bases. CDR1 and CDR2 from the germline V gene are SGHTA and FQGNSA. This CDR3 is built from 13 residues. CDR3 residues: CASSFPGRDTQYF. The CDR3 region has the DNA TGTGCCAGCAGCTTTCCGGGGAGAGATACGCAGTATTTT.

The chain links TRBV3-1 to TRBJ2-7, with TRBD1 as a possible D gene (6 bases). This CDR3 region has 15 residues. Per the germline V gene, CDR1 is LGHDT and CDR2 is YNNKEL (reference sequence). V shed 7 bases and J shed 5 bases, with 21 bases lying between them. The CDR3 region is CASMPLAGAQDEQYF. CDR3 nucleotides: TGTGCCAGCATGCCACTTGCAGGGGCACAAGACGAGCAGTACTTC.

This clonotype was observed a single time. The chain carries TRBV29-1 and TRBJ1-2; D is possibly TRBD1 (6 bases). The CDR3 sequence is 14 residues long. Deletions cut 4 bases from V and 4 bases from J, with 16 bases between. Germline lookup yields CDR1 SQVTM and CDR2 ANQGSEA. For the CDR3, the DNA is TGCAGCGTTGGGCAGGGGAGAACGGTCTATGGCTACACCTTC. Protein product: CSVGQGRTVYGYTF.

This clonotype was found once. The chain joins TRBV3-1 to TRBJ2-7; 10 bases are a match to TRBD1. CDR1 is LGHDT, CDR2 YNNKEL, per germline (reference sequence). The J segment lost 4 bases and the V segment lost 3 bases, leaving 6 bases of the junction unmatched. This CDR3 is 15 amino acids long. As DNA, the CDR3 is TGTGCCAGCAGCCATCTCCGGGACAGGGGTTACGAGCAGTACTTC. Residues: CASSHLRDRGYEQYF.

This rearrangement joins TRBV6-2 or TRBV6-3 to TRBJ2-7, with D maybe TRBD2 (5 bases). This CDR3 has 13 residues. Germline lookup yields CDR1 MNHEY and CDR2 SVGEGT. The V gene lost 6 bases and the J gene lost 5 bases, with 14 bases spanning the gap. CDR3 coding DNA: TGTGCCAGCAGCCCCCTAGGGCGGGACGAGCAGTACTTC. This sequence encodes CASSPLGRDEQYF.

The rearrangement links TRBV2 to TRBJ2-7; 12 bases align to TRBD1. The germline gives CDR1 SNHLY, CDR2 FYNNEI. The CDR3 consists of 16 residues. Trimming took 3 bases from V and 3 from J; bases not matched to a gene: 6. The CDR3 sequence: CASSDPGTGGVYEQYF. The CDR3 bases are TGTGCCAGCAGTGACCCCGGGACAGGGGGCGTCTACGAGCAGTACTTC.

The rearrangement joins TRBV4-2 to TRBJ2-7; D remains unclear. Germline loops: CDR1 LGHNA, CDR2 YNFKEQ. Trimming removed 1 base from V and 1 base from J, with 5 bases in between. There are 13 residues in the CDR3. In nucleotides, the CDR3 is TGTGCCAGCAGCCAAGCCAGTTCCTACGAGCAGTACTTC. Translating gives CASSQASSYEQYF.

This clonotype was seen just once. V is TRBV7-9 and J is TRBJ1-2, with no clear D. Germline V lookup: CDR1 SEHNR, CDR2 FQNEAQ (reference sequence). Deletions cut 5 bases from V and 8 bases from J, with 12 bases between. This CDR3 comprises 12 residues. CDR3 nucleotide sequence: TGTGCCAGCAGCCCGGACCCGGGGGGCTACACCTTC. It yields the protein CASSPDPGGYTF.

DNA of the CDR3: TGCAGCGTTGAAGATCAATCTAGCCGTCGCGAAGAGACCCAGTACTTC. This translates into CSVEDQSSRREETQYF. The genes are TRBV29-1 and TRBJ2-5; TRBD2 might be the D (5 bases). CDR1 is SQVTM, CDR2 ANQGSEA, per germline. V lost 0 bases to trimming and J lost 3 bases, with 17 bases between them. The CDR3 totals 16 residues.

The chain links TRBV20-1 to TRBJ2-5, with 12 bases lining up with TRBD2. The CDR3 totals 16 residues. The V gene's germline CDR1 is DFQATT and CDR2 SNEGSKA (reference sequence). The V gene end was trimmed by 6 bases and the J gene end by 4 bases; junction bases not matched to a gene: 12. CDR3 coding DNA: TGCAGTGCATACCCTCTAGCGGGGGGGCCTCCAGAGACCCAGTACTTC. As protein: CSAYPLAGGPPETQYF.